The sequence of this T cell receptor (beta chain) was determined in a study of PD-L1 blockade in urothelial cancer listed by TCRdb under 2017. With respect to the entire study: Therapy was started at some point between 2012 and 2014 for all patients, and atezolizumab 1,200 mg was administered intravenously every 3 weeks. About 85% of the 29 patients were males with bladder-origin urothelial cancer, and about 65% of the roughly 30 reported a prior smoking history. An ECOG performance status of 0 or 1 was recorded for the patients, and 0 to 3 prior chemotherapy regimens had been received by the patients. Blood samples were analyzed at 3 weeks after treatment start (second dose) and at 6 weeks after treatment start. Blood samples yielded a median of around 150,000 T cells and around 83,000 unique TCRs, with median clonality 0.080. The study, an exploratory multi-omic analysis, examined somatic, immune and clinical correlates of response to PD-L1 blockade with atezolizumab in urothelial cancer. TCR sequencing covered pretreatment tumor samples and matched, serially collected peripheral blood taken before and after atezolizumab treatment. Durable clinical benefit meant progression-free survival longer than 6 months, and TCR features were also tested against progression-free and overall survival. In the same patients, pretreatment tumors underwent whole exome sequencing and RNA sequencing in addition to TCR sequencing. Nine patients achieved durable clinical benefit and approximately 19 did not. Pretreatment blood TCR-seq was available for 30 or so patients, at least one posttreatment blood collection was obtained for approximately 25 patients, and tumor TCR-seq was available for approximately 25 patients. General study outcomes and caveats: Patients with durable benefit showed greater expansion of tumor-associated TCR clones in peripheral blood 3 weeks after starting treatment (n of about 20, p = 0.022). Because the sample size was small (n of about 29) and many of the analyses were exploratory, the results are meant to be hypothesis-generating. Improved progression-free and overall survival was found to be associated with pretreatment peripheral blood TCR clonality below the median.

The intended sense of this specimen's time point label: peripheral blood 6 weeks after treatment start. A total of roughly 31 patients with locally advanced or metastatic urothelial carcinoma, treated at Memorial Sloan Kettering on a trial protocol, made up the cohort. Peripheral blood mononuclear cells were collected from each patient pretreatment and during treatment, giving between 1 and 8 total time points per patient. The Qiagen DNeasy Blood extraction kit was used to purify genomic DNA from total PBMCs and tumor samples. PBMCs were collected pretreatment and during treatment, and were isolated and stored as previously described. In its sample, this clone was seen a few times. Its recognized antigen is unknown. Base qualities were left out, and no much larger clone turns up one base away. Including the terminal cysteine and phenylalanine, the CDR3 comprises 14 residues. This entry keeps only the CDR3 DNA: 42 bases, framed from base 1. The germline V gene specifies LGHNA as CDR1 and YNFKEQ as CDR2. V lost 5 bases and J lost 10 bases, and the count of bases not matched to a germline gene is 10.

Synthetic TCR analog templates were spiked into each PCR so that absolute template abundance could be estimated from read counts. Using the immunoSEQ assay, TCRbeta CDR3 regions were amplified from genomic DNA with bias-controlled V and J gene primers. Sequencing of rearranged TCRbeta segments was performed at approximately 20X coverage. In the authors' own workflow: Sequencing errors were corrected by clustering and CDR3s were annotated against IMGT to assign V, D and J genes. Only productive TCRbeta rearrangements were used in downstream analyses, excluding out-of-frame or stop-codon sequences. To compute clonality, Shannon entropy was normalized by the log of the number of unique productive sequences and then subtracted from one. Clones differing between time points or between blood and tumor were identified using Fisher's exact test with Benjamini-Hochberg correction, with an adjusted p below 0.01 applied as the threshold. TCRdb provides this immuneACCESS table in a form limited to in-frame rearrangements. Some clones are lacking; in checked studies, under half of them reflect an unresolved V gene, and why the rest are absent is not known. V and J calls plus clone size are reproduced from that table; the DNA served to infer D and trimming. This sample is represented by around 110,000 clones; around 89% of them were singletons. The ten largest clones capture roughly 1.7% of the sample.

The sequencing used PBMCs, collected around atezolizumab (anti-PD-L1) treatment. The sequence links TRBV4-2 to TRBJ1-2, and TRBD1 aligns with 10 junction nucleotides. The TCR was taken from a man in his sixties with urothelial cancer. The base sequence is TGTGCCAGCAGCTCCTCCGGGACAGGGGTGGACTACACCTTC. It translates as CASSSSGTGVDYTF.